This T cell receptor beta chain was captured by sequencing in a study of stem cell transplantation in POMP-related autoinflammatory disease. The germline V gene has CDR1 MGHRA and CDR2 YSYEKL. V was pared by 1 base and J by 4 bases, with 5 bases between. The CDR3 length is 13 residues. As regards this clone: Its specificity is unknown.

Produced via immunoSEQ multiplex PCR; TCRdb's table is partial and in-frame only. The table lists about 1,300 clones, over 65% of them singletons. Study results and caveats: Unique TRB V-J gene pairings were limited in number in patients with PRAID.

The V call is TRBV4-1, the J call TRBJ2-1, with D unclear. The material sequenced was CD8+ T cells from PBMCs. The TCR comes from a human donor in good health. DNA of the CDR3: TGCGCCAGCAGCCAAGGCCCTTACAATGAGCAGTTCTTC. Amino acids: CASSQGPYNEQFF.